This entry describes one TCR beta chain. Some 32,000 T cell genomes, or around 180 ng DNA, went into the sorted-subset replicate PCRs. Produced via immunoSEQ multiplex PCR; TCRdb's table is partial and in-frame only. This sample has more than 550,000 clones, with roughly two thirds found just once. This sample is drawn from a study of shared clonotypes between healthy human individuals. The V gene's germline CDR1 is MNHNS and CDR2 SASEGT. The CDR3 runs 14 residues. The junction had 6 bases not matched to a gene; V was cut back by 4 bases and J by 6 bases. The sample consisted of memory CD4+ T cells sorted from blood. Subset reported: CD45RA-negative fraction. This receptor was obtained from a woman under 40 in good health. This chain connects TRBV6-1 to TRBJ1-1, with TRBD1 identical over 9 bases. The CDR3 nucleotides are TGTGCCAGCAGTGTGATGGGACAGGGTTCTGAAGCTTTCTTT. This translates into CASSVMGQGSEAFF.